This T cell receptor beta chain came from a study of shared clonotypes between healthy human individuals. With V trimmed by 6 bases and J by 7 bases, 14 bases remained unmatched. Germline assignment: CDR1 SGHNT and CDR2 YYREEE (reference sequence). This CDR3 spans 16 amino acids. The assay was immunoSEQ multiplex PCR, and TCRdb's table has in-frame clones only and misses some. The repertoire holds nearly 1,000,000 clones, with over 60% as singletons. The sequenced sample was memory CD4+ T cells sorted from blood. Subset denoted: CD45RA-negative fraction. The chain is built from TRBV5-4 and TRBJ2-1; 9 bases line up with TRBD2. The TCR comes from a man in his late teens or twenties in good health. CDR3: CASTLNGLARGNEQFF. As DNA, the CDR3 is TGTGCCAGCACCCTTAACGGACTAGCGAGGGGGAATGAGCAGTTCTTC.